The rows below give T cell receptor beta chains drawn from one sample of a study of metastatic and nonmetastatic thyroid tumors. Using MiXCR, TCRdb re-called clones from the PCR reads. The sample yields roughly 10,000 clones, 35% to 45% seen once. What was sequenced was tumor tissue. Every receptor here comes from a female donor with papillary thyroid cancer or a benign thyroid nodule (not recorded which). Some clones in this sample may be carry-over from other donors' samples. The CDR3 runs from the conserved cysteine through the conserved F or W. The D gene is left open where the match is weak. Rows may omit the clone size; those that give it use once, few, many or a size class.

d_call	v_call	j_call	clone_size	cdr3_aa	cdr3_nt
NA	TRBV4-3	TRBJ2-1	NA	CASSQGRGGNSYNEQFF	TGCGCCAGCAGCCAAGGGAGAGGAGGGAATAGCTACAATGAGCAGTTCTTC
NA	TRBV7-6	TRBJ2-7	large	CASSSSFGDTYEQYF	TGTGCCAGCAGCTCGTCATTCGGAGATACCTACGAGCAGTACTTC
NA	TRBV6-2/TRBV6-3	TRBJ1-2	NA	CASSSSMGTYGYTF	TGTGCCAGCAGTTCCTCGATGGGAACCTATGGCTACACCTTC
NA	TRBV6-1	TRBJ2-7	few	CASSVHFYEQYF	TGTGCCAGCAGTGTCCATTTTTACGAGCAGTACTTC
NA	TRBV6-2/TRBV6-3	TRBJ2-7	few	CASKDQVYEQYF	TGTGCCAGCAAGGACCAGGTCTACGAGCAGTACTTC
NA	TRBV7-6	TRBJ1-6	large	CASSLAQGYNSPLHF	TGTGCCAGCAGCTTAGCCCAGGGTTATAATTCACCCCTCCACTTT
TRBD1	TRBV20-1	TRBJ2-7	NA	CSAREPGQDYEQYF	TGCAGTGCTAGAGAGCCGGGACAGGACTACGAGCAGTACTTC
NA	TRBV5-1	TRBJ1-1	NA	CASSPLRGSEAFF	TGCGCCAGCAGCCCGCTCCGGGGATCTGAAGCTTTCTTT
NA	TRBV28	TRBJ1-6	large	CASGVQGKNSPLHF	TGTGCCAGCGGAGTACAGGGTAAAAATTCACCCCTCCACTTT
NA	TRBV6-2/TRBV6-3	TRBJ2-1	NA	CASSYDFTRRFF	TGTGCCAGCAGTTATGACTTCACCCGACGGTTCTTC
TRBD2	TRBV6-1	TRBJ2-2	NA	CASSEAPGLAPGELFF	TGTGCCAGCAGTGAAGCCCCGGGACTAGCGCCCGGGGAGCTGTTTTTT
NA	TRBV30	TRBJ2-3	NA	CAWSVDAVPYTDTQYF	TGTGCCTGGAGTGTAGACGCGGTACCTTACACAGATACGCAGTATTTT
TRBD2	TRBV6-2/TRBV6-3	TRBJ2-7	few	CASSPGLAGEQYF	TGTGCCAGCAGTCCTGGACTAGCGGGCGAGCAGTACTTC
TRBD2	TRBV7-2	TRBJ2-7	NA	CASSFSGGGYEQYF	TGTGCCAGCAGCTTCTCGGGGGGAGGGTACGAGCAGTACTTC
NA	TRBV7-2	TRBJ1-1	NA	CASSLGRTEAFF	TGTGCCAGCAGCTTAGGACGAACTGAAGCTTTCTTT
NA	TRBV6-1	TRBJ2-7	NA	CASTRGYPYEQYF	TGTGCCAGCACCCGCGGGTACCCCTACGAGCAGTACTTC
TRBD1	TRBV11-3	TRBJ2-7	NA	CASSFDRGREQYF	TGTGCCAGCAGCTTTGACAGGGGAAGGGAGCAGTACTTC
NA	TRBV7-2	TRBJ1-1	NA	CTSSLPPGRGTEAFF	TGTACCAGCAGCCTCCCCCCCGGGCGGGGGACTGAAGCTTTCTTT
TRBD2	TRBV28	TRBJ2-7	NA	CASTRAGGPYEQYF	TGTGCCAGCACTCGGGCGGGGGGCCCCTACGAGCAGTACTTC
NA	TRBV3-1	TRBJ1-1	once	CASSQGTGKAEAFF	TGTGCCAGCAGCCAAGGCACAGGGAAGGCTGAAGCTTTCTTT
TRBD1	TRBV6-2/TRBV6-3	TRBJ2-5	few	CASSYYGTGYQETQYF	TGTGCCAGCAGTTACTATGGGACAGGGTACCAAGAGACCCAGTACTTC
TRBD1	TRBV13	TRBJ2-2	NA	CASSLGVTGLSLGELFF	TGTGCCAGCAGCTTAGGTGTGACAGGGTTATCCCTCGGGGAGCTGTTTTTT
TRBD1	TRBV29-1	TRBJ2-2	medium-sized	CSVDRGWGGELFF	TGCAGCGTCGACAGGGGCTGGGGCGGGGAGCTGTTTTTT
NA	TRBV7-8	TRBJ2-7	NA	CASNPEAGVVEQYF	TGTGCCAGCAACCCTGAGGCAGGGGTGGTGGAGCAGTACTTC
NA	TRBV19	TRBJ2-3	NA	CASRGVGTDTQYF	TGTGCCAGTAGGGGGGTTGGGACAGATACGCAGTATTTT
TRBD1	TRBV19	TRBJ1-6	few	CASSIGDRGSPLHF	TGTGCCAGTAGTATCGGGGACAGGGGTTCACCCCTCCACTTT
NA	TRBV6-2/TRBV6-3	TRBJ2-1	NA	CASSLDEYNEQFF	TGTGCCAGCAGCCTGGACGAGTACAATGAGCAGTTCTTC
TRBD2	TRBV6-4	TRBJ2-1	few	CASSDGTSGSEQFF	TGTGCCAGCAGTGACGGGACTAGCGGGAGTGAGCAGTTCTTC
NA	TRBV28	TRBJ1-2	NA	CASNVPGRGIYGYTF	TGTGCCAGCAATGTCCCGGGACGGGGGATCTATGGCTACACCTTC
NA	TRBV16	TRBJ1-2	many	CASSQSGIYGYTF	TGTGCCAGCAGCCAATCAGGGATTTATGGCTACACCTTC
TRBD2	TRBV6-1	TRBJ2-7	few	CASGPSGSILEQYF	TGTGCCAGCGGCCCTAGCGGGAGCATACTCGAGCAGTACTTC
TRBD1	TRBV6-5	TRBJ2-7	NA	CASSYGQGAYEQYF	TGTGCCAGCAGTTACGGACAGGGGGCCTACGAGCAGTACTTC
TRBD1	TRBV4-1	TRBJ1-5	NA	CASSHSTGVQPQHF	TGCGCCAGCAGCCATTCAACAGGGGTTCAGCCCCAGCATTTT
NA	TRBV7-3	TRBJ2-2	NA	CASSFVAEEVNTGELFF	TGTGCCAGCAGCTTTGTCGCGGAGGAGGTGAACACCGGGGAGCTGTTTTTT
NA	TRBV12-3/TRBV12-4	TRBJ2-7	NA	CASSPGISYEQYF	TGTGCCAGCAGCCCCGGGATCTCCTACGAGCAGTACTTC
TRBD1	TRBV20-1	TRBJ1-1	NA	CSAIDVTDRDLEAFF	TGCAGTGCTATAGATGTAACCGACAGGGATCTTGAAGCTTTCTTT
NA	TRBV9	TRBJ2-3	once	CASSVGSGWLDTQYF	TGTGCCAGCAGCGTAGGTAGTGGGTGGTTAGATACGCAGTATTTT
NA	TRBV28	TRBJ1-1	NA	CARRRKTVMNTEAFF	TGTGCCAGGAGACGAAAGACCGTAATGAACACTGAAGCTTTCTTT
NA	TRBV6-2/TRBV6-3	TRBJ1-4	medium-sized	CASRTTNLGPLEKLFF	TGTGCCAGCAGAACAACTAACCTGGGACCCCTGGAAAAACTGTTTTTT
TRBD1	TRBV29-1	TRBJ2-1	few	CSVHRDRVSEQFF	TGCAGCGTTCACCGGGACAGGGTTAGTGAGCAGTTCTTC
NA	TRBV30	TRBJ1-1	NA	CAWSPRRSEAFF	TGTGCCTGGAGTCCCCGGCGCTCTGAAGCTTTCTTT
NA	TRBV4-1	TRBJ2-1	NA	CASSQDWTYAYNERFF	TGCGCTAGCAGCCAAGATTGGACCTACGCCTACAATGAGCGGTTCTTC
NA	TRBV6-2/TRBV6-3	TRBJ2-1	many	CASRNLNSYNEQFF	TGTGCCAGCAGGAACCTTAACTCCTACAATGAGCAGTTCTTC
TRBD1	TRBV9	TRBJ1-6	NA	CASSGDRGKDNSPLHF	TGTGCCAGCAGCGGCGACAGGGGTAAGGACAATTCACCCCTCCACTTT
NA	TRBV19	TRBJ2-1	NA	CASSIQRSSSYNEQFF	TGTGCCAGTAGTATACAGCGGTCGAGCTCCTACAATGAGCAGTTCTTC
NA	TRBV19	TRBJ2-2	NA	CASSINLAGELFF	TGTGCCAGTAGTATAAATTTGGCCGGGGAGCTGTTTTTT
TRBD2	TRBV11-2	TRBJ2-2	NA	CASRVPTSGGPTGELFF	TGTGCCAGCAGAGTACCGACTAGCGGGGGACCTACCGGGGAGCTGTTTTTT
NA	TRBV28	TRBJ1-1	few	CASRKGARSTEAFF	TGTGCCAGCAGGAAAGGGGCGCGGAGCACTGAAGCTTTCTTT
NA	TRBV18	TRBJ2-1	NA	CASSPLGLTSYNEQFF	TGTGCCAGCTCACCACTGGGACTGACCTCCTACAATGAGCAGTTCTTC
NA	TRBV10-3	TRBJ2-1	few	CAIGGENNEQFF	TGTGCCATCGGCGGGGAAAACAATGAGCAGTTCTTC
NA	TRBV28	TRBJ2-7	NA	CASSRGTDINEQYF	TGTGCCAGCAGCCGTGGGACCGACATAAACGAGCAGTACTTC
NA	TRBV6-1	TRBJ2-7	few	CASTPGGHHYEQYF	TGTGCCAGCACCCCCGGGGGACACCACTACGAGCAGTACTTC
NA	TRBV20-1	TRBJ1-2	NA	CSARGGAGQTLYGYTF	TGCAGTGCTAGAGGGGGCGCGGGGCAAACTCTCTATGGCTACACCTTC
NA	TRBV10-3	TRBJ2-7	few	CATSLAATYEQYF	TGTGCCACCTCCCTAGCCGCAACCTACGAGCAGTACTTC
NA	TRBV7-2	TRBJ2-3	many	CASSLTGMGDTQYF	TGTGCCAGCAGCTTAACAGGGATGGGGGATACGCAGTATTTT